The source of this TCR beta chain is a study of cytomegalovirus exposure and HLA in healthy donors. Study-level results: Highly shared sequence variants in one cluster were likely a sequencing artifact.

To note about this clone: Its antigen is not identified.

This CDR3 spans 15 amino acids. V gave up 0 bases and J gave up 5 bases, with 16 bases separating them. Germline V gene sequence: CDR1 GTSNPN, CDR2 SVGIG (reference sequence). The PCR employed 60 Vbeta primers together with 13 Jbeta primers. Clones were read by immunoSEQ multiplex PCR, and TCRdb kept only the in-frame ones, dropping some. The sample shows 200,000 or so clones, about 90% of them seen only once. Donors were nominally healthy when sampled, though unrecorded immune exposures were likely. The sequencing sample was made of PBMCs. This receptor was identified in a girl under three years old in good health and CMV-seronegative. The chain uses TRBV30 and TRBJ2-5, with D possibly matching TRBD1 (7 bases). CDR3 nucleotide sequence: TGTGCCTGGAGTGTACCGACAGGGACTCGGGAGACCCAGTACTTC. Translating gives CAWSVPTGTRETQYF.